One sample yielded the 5 T cell receptor beta chains listed below, sequenced in a study of T cells in Graves' hyperthyroidism and ophthalmopathy. Researchers took RNA transcripts and amplified the TCR beta CDR3 regions from them. A set of HTBI primers served as the primers for a first-round RT-PCR of the TCR CDR3. TCRdb called the multiplex PCR reads again in MiXCR, with one record for every CDR3 protein. The top ten hold 15% to 20% of the sample, which has approximately 720,000 distinct CDR3 sequences, 15% to 20% seen once. The sequencing input was blood. The receptors were sampled from a woman in her forties or fifties with Graves' hyperthyroidism that later progressed to Graves' ophthalmopathy.

The table lists this clonotype with a few counts. The chain carries TRBV6-2 or TRBV6-3 and TRBJ2-4, with 16 bases that match TRBD2. The CDR3 spans 18 residues. Germline CDR1 reads MNHEY; CDR2 reads SVGEGT. V shed 5 bases, J shed 0 bases, and the junction held 4 bases outside the gene matches. The DNA of the CDR3 is TGTGCCAGCAGTGACGGGACTAGCGGGGGGGTAGCCAAAAACATTCAGTACTTC. Residues: CASSDGTSGGVAKNIQYF.

This clonotype showed up many times. The gene calls are TRBV20-1 and TRBJ1-1; a possible D gene is TRBD1 (5 bases). Per the germline V gene, CDR1 is DFQATT and CDR2 is SNEGSKA (reference sequence). V lost 3 bases and J 6 bases, leaving 20 bases between the germline ends. The CDR3 covers 15 residues. The CDR3 protein is CSASPAGLASAEAFF. As DNA, the CDR3 is TGCAGTGCTAGCCCCGCAGGGCTGGCGAGCGCTGAAGCTTTCTTT.

The sample holds a few counts of this clonotype. The chain uses TRBV6-2 or TRBV6-3 and TRBJ2-7; D gene unclear. The CDR3 runs 12 residues. The ends were cut back, 2 bases at V and 1 base at J, with 3 bases in the middle. From germline, CDR1 is MNHEY and CDR2 SVGEGT. DNA for the CDR3: TGTGCCAGCAGTTACAGTTCCTACGAGCAGTACTTC. It specifies CASSYSSYEQYF.

In this sample, this clonotype turned up many times. The rearrangement uses TRBV20-1 and TRBJ1-5; possible D gene TRBD1, 5 bases. Between the trimmed V and J ends, which lost 0 bases and 7 bases, there was a span of 7 bases. The CDR3 runs to 12 residues. Germline assignment: CDR1 DFQATT and CDR2 SNEGSKA (reference sequence). CDR3 coding DNA: TGCAGTGCTAGAGATCAGGGCCAGCCCCAGCATTTT. Protein product: CSARDQGQPQHF.

This chain connects TRBV18 to TRBJ2-7; no firm D call. Germline lookup yields CDR1 KGHSH and CDR2 LQKENI. There are 12 residues in the CDR3. Trimming shortened V by 3 bases and J by 3 bases, and 6 bases separated the two germline ends. CDR3 protein: CASSPQDYEQYF. CDR3 nucleotides: TGTGCCAGCTCACCTCAAGACTACGAGCAGTACTTC. Full variable domain (rest looked up from reference TRBV18 and TRBJ2-7): NAGVMQNPRHLVRRRGQEARLRCSPMKGHSHVYWYRQLPEEGLKFMVYLQKENIIDESGMPKERFSAEFPKEGPSILRIQQVVRGDSAAYFCASSPQDYEQYFGPGTRLTVT.